Many counts were recorded for the clone carrying this T cell receptor beta chain. Authors of the study amplified TCR beta CDR3 regions from RNA transcripts. Researchers ran a first-round RT-PCR on the TCR CDR3 using the HTBI primer set. TCRdb processed the multiplex PCR reads anew with MiXCR; each CDR3 protein has one entry. The sample contains some 400,000 distinct CDR3 sequences, approximately 19% of which appear only once. The sample originates from a study of T cells in Graves' hyperthyroidism and ophthalmopathy. Pregnant or lactating patients were excluded, as were those with uncontrolled infection or other autoimmune disease. The clonotype was recovered from a young woman with Graves' hyperthyroidism. Sequencing was performed on blood.

CDR3 nucleotide sequence: TGTGCCAGCAGCGCATTCGTAGGGGATATTGAGACCCAGTACTTC. This gives the protein CASSAFVGDIETQYF. The chain joins TRBV11-2 to TRBJ2-5; D is possibly TRBD1 (5 bases). Per the germline V gene, CDR1 is SGHAT and CDR2 is FQNNGV. Between the trimmed V and J ends, which lost 5 bases and 5 bases, there was a span of 18 bases. CDR3 length: 15 residues.